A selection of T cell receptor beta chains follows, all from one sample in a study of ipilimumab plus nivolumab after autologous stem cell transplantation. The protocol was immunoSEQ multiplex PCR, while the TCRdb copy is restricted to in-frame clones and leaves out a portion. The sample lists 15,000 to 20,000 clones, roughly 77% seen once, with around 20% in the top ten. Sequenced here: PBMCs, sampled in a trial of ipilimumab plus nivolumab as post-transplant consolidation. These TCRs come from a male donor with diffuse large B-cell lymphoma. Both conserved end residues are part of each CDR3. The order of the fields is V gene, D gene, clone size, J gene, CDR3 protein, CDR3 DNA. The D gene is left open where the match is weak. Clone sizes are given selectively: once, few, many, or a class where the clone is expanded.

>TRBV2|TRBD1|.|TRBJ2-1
CASKEGQGMLLEFF
TGTGCCAGCAAGGAGGGACAGGGAATGTTACTGGAGTTCTTC
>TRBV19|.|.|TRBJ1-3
CASSMTKHPGQRDTIYF
TGTGCCAGTAGTATGACGAAACATCCGGGACAAAGAGACACCATATATTTT
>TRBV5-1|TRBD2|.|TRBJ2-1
CASSPTAGGEQFF
TGCGCCAGCAGCCCTACGGCGGGGGGTGAGCAGTTCTTC
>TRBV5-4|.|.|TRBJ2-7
CASSLLETYEQYF
TGTGCCAGCAGCTTACTAGAAACCTACGAGCAGTACTTC
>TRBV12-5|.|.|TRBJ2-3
CASAKGEYTDTQYF
TGTGCTAGTGCCAAGGGAGAGTACACAGATACGCAGTATTTT
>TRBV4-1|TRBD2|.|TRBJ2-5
CASSQYFGGYQETQYF
TGCGCCAGCAGCCAATACTTCGGGGGGTACCAAGAGACCCAGTACTTC
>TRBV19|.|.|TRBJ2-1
CASSMDGFYNEQFF
TGTGCCAGTAGTATGGATGGTTTCTACAATGAGCAGTTCTTC
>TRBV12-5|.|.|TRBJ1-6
CASGTSSYNSPLHF
TGTGCTAGTGGTACTAGCTCCTATAATTCACCCCTCCACTTT
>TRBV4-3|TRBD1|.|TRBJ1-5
CASSQDRGRSQPQHF
TGCGCCAGCAGCCAAGATAGGGGGCGCAGTCAGCCCCAGCATTTT
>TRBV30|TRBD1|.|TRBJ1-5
CAWTFPGQGNQPQHF
TGTGCCTGGACCTTCCCGGGACAGGGAAATCAGCCCCAGCATTTT
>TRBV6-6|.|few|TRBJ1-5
CASSYLGGSNQPQHF
TGTGCCAGCAGTTACTTAGGGGGTAGCAATCAGCCCCAGCATTTT
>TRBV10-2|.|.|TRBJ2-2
CASRITGELFF
TGCGCCAGCAGGATCACCGGGGAGCTGTTTTTT
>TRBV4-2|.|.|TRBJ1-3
CASSQDRPGGSTGNTIYF
TGTGCCAGCAGCCAAGATCGTCCCGGGGGCTCAACTGGAAACACCATATATTTT
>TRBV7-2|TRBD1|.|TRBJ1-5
CASSLRQGVGINSNQPQHF
TGTGCCAGCAGCCTTCGACAGGGGGTGGGGATCAATAGCAATCAGCCCCAGCATTTT
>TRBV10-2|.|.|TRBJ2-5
CASSESGIVGHQETQYF
TGCGCCAGCAGTGAGTCGGGGATAGTGGGACACCAAGAGACCCAGTACTTC
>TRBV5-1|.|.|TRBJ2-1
CASSLGSAINEQFF
TGCGCCAGCAGCTTGGGGTCCGCGATCAATGAGCAGTTCTTC
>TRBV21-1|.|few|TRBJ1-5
CASSKVSGRGQPQHF
TGTGCCAGCAGCAAAGTGTCGGGTCGCGGACAGCCCCAGCATTTT
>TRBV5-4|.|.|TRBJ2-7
CASSPLGWGAGEQYF
TGTGCCAGCAGCCCCCTCGGTTGGGGGGCGGGTGAGCAGTACTTC
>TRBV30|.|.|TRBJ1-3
CAWSVSGSGNTIYF
TGTGCCTGGAGTGTTTCGGGGTCTGGAAACACCATATATTTT
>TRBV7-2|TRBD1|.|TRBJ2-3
CASSLVILGTGTDTQYF
TGTGCCAGCAGCTTAGTTATTTTAGGGACAGGGACAGATACGCAGTATTTT
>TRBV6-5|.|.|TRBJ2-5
CASSGREETQYF
TGTGCCAGCAGTGGCCGGGAAGAGACCCAGTACTTC
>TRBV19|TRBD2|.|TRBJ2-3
CASSPRTSGSTDTQYF
TGTGCCAGTAGTCCCCGGACTAGCGGGAGCACAGATACGCAGTATTTT
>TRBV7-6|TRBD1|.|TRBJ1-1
CASSLRRQGSPEAFF
TGTGCCAGCAGCTTAAGGAGACAGGGATCCCCTGAAGCTTTCTTT
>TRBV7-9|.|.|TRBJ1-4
CASSLKQGEKLFF
TGTGCCAGCAGCTTAAAACAGGGTGAAAAACTGTTTTTT
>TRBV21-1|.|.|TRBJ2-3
CASKPRGDTQYF
TGTGCCAGCAAGCCCAGGGGTGATACGCAGTATTTT
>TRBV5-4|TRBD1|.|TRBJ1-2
CASSLESGGGYGYTF
TGTGCCAGCAGCTTGGAGTCAGGGGGTGGCTATGGCTACACCTTC
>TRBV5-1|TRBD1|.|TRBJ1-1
CASSSGQGGTEAFF
TGCGCCAGCAGCTCGGGACAGGGTGGCACTGAAGCTTTCTTT
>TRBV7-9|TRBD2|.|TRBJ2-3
CASSLGVVGREKTDTQYF
TGTGCCAGCAGCTTAGGGGTCGTGGGGCGGGAGAAGACAGATACGCAGTATTTT
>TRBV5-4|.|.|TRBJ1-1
CASRQRGVGNTEAFF
TGTGCCAGCAGGCAAAGGGGCGTGGGGAACACTGAAGCTTTCTTT
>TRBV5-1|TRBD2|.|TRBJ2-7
CASSLVAGGPHEQYF
TGCGCCAGCAGCTTGGTAGCGGGAGGGCCCCACGAGCAGTACTTC
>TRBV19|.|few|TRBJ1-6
CASSMDSGSYNSPLHF
TGTGCCAGTAGTATGGACAGTGGCTCCTATAATTCACCCCTCCACTTT
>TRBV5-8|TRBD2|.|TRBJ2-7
CASSLDGTSGIEQYF
TGTGCCAGCAGCTTGGATGGGACTAGCGGGATAGAGCAGTACTTC
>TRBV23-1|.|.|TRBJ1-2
CASSQGKRECGYTF
TGCGCCAGCAGTCAAGGAAAAAGGGAATGTGGCTACACCTTC
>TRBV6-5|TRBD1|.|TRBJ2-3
CASTPRQGVTDTQYF
TGTGCCAGCACCCCGCGGCAGGGGGTGACAGATACGCAGTATTTT
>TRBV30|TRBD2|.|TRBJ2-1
CAWTKTSGDYNEQFF
TGTGCCTGGACCAAGACTAGCGGGGACTACAATGAGCAGTTCTTC
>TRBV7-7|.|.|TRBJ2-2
CASSLLSGQGGELFF
TGTGCTAGCAGCTTACTCTCAGGGCAAGGCGGGGAGCTGTTTTTT
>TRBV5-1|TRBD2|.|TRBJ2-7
CASSLGGLANSYEQYF
TGCGCCAGCAGCTTGGGGGGACTAGCGAACTCCTACGAGCAGTACTTC
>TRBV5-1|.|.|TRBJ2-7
CASSLGLGVAYEQYF
TGCGCCAGCAGCCTGGGGTTGGGGGTCGCCTACGAGCAGTACTTC
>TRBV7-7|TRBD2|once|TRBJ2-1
CASRQTHLTSGFF
TGTGCCAGCAGGCAAACCCATCTGACTAGCGGATTCTTC
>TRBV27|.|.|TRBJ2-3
CASSMAPLTDTQYF
TGTGCCAGCAGTATGGCCCCCCTCACAGATACGCAGTATTTT
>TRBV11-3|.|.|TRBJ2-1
CASSFRVGEQFF
TGTGCCAGCAGCTTTCGGGTGGGTGAGCAGTTCTTC
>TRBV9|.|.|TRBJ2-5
CASSGYGGRETQYF
TGTGCCAGCAGCGGGTATGGGGGCAGAGAGACCCAGTACTTC
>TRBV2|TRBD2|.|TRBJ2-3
CATKPGLKDTQYF
TGTGCCACCAAACCGGGACTAAAAGATACGCAGTATTTT
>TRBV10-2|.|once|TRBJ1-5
CASGGLSNQPQHF
TGCGCCAGCGGGGGACTTAGCAATCAGCCCCAGCATTTT
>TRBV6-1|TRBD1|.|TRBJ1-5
CASSEPLTGRNQPQHF
TGTGCCAGCAGTGAGCCTCTGACAGGGCGCAATCAGCCCCAGCATTTT
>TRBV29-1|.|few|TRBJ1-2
CSGSTRSYGYTF
TGCAGCGGGTCAACAAGGAGCTATGGCTACACCTTC
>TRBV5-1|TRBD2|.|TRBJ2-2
CASSLAVAGTGELFF
TGCGCCAGCAGCTTGGCCGTAGCGGGAACGGGGGAGCTGTTTTTT
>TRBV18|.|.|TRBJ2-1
CASSPPTSSYNEQFF
TGTGCCAGCTCACCACCGACAAGCTCCTACAATGAGCAGTTCTTC
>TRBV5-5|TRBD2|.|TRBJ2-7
CASSLVVAGVREQYF
TGTGCCAGCAGCTTGGTTGTAGCGGGAGTGAGGGAGCAGTACTTC
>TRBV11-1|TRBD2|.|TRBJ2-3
CASSLSGLAGGDTQYF
TGTGCCAGCAGCTTATCCGGACTAGCGGGAGGAGATACGCAGTATTTT
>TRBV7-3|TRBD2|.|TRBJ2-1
CASSLLADYNEQFF
TGTGCCAGCAGCTTACTAGCGGATTACAATGAGCAGTTCTTC
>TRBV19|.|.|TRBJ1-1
CASRSASNTEAFF
TGTGCCAGTAGATCTGCCTCAAACACTGAAGCTTTCTTT
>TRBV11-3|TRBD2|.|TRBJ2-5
CASSPGGYQETQYF
TGTGCCAGCAGCCCCGGGGGGTACCAAGAGACCCAGTACTTC